This is a list of T cell receptor beta chains from one sample in a study of chemoradiotherapy in HPV16-positive cancers. The table came from immunoSEQ multiplex PCR; TCRdb's copy has only in-frame clones and leaves some out. The sample lists approximately 5,000 clones, around 94% occurring once. Sample collection was performed from a patient who underwent chemoradiotherapy. The receptors here all came from a human donor with HPV-associated anogenital cancer. CDR3s include the opening cysteine and the closing phenylalanine or tryptophan. A D gene is named only where the DNA matches it firmly. Size is omitted from some rows. Given values are once, few, many or a class for expanded clones.

NA,NA,TRBV7-9,TRBJ2-2,CASSLRGTGELFF,TGCGCCAGCAGCTTAAGAGGAACCGGGGAGCTGTTTTTT
NA,NA,TRBV10-1,TRBJ1-5,CASSENTDSYSNQPQHF,TGCGCCAGCAGTGAGAATACGGACAGTTATAGCAATCAGCCCCAGCATTTT
TRBD1,NA,TRBV6-5,TRBJ1-6,CASHRGSYNSPLHF,TGTGCCAGTCACAGGGGCTCCTATAATTCACCCCTCCACTTT
NA,NA,TRBV19,TRBJ2-7,CASSIARDNEQYF,TGTGCCAGTAGTATAGCTAGAGACAACGAGCAGTACTTC
NA,NA,TRBV11-2,TRBJ1-5,CASSPGSGQPQHF,TGTGCCAGCAGCCCGGGCTCTGGCCAGCCCCAGCATTTT
NA,NA,TRBV7-8,TRBJ2-7,CASSLEQGSTYEQYF,TGTGCCAGCAGCTTAGAACAGGGATCCACCTACGAGCAGTACTTC
NA,NA,TRBV30,TRBJ1-5,CAWSAEGRNQPQHF,TGTGCCTGGAGTGCCGAGGGACGCAATCAGCCCCAGCATTTT
TRBD2,NA,TRBV28,TRBJ2-7,CASSPVELAGGPYEQYF,TGTGCCAGCAGCCCCGTTGAACTAGCGGGGGGTCCCTACGAGCAGTACTTC
TRBD1,NA,TRBV28,TRBJ1-6,CASLDWRGHNSPLHF,TGTGCCAGCCTCGATTGGAGGGGGCATAATTCACCCCTCCACTTT
NA,once,TRBV5-1,TRBJ2-7,CASSWSGGLYEQYF,TGCGCCAGCAGCTGGAGTGGGGGGCTGTACGAGCAGTACTTC
NA,NA,TRBV27,TRBJ2-2,CASRTIGRLNTGELFF,TGTGCCAGCCGGACCATAGGGCGGCTGAACACCGGGGAGCTGTTTTTT
NA,NA,TRBV4-1,TRBJ2-5,CASSQESSQGETQYF,TGCGCCAGCAGCCAAGAGTCGTCGCAAGGAGAGACCCAGTACTTC
NA,NA,TRBV25-1,TRBJ2-2,CASSVSGMTGELFF,TGTGCCAGCAGTGTCTCTGGCATGACCGGGGAGCTGTTTTTT
NA,few,TRBV7-9,TRBJ1-2,CASSSSGANYGYTF,TGTGCCAGCAGCTCTTCAGGGGCTAACTATGGCTACACCTTC
NA,NA,TRBV6-5,TRBJ1-2,CASSYSSGYGDYGYTF,TGTGCCAGCAGTTACTCGAGCGGGTATGGGGACTATGGCTACACCTTC
TRBD1,few,TRBV15,TRBJ1-3,CATSSWTGGHSGNTIYF,TGTGCCACCAGCAGCTGGACAGGGGGCCACTCTGGAAACACCATATATTTT